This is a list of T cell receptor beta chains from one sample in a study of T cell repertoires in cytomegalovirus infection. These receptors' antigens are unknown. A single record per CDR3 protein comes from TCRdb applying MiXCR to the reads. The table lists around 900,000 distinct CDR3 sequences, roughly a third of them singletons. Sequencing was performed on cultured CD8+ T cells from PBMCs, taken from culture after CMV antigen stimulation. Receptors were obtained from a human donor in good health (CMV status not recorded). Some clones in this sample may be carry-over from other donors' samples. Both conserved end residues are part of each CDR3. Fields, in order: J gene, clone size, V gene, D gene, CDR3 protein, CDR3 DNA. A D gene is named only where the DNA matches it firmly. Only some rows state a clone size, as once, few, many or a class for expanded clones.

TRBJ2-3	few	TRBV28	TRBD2	CASTSRTGTSEEDTQYF	TGTGCCAGCACCAGCCGGACCGGGACTAGCGAGGAAGATACGCAGTATTTT
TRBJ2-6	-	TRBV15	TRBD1	CATSSPGQGLTGANVLTF	TGTGCCACCAGCAGCCCGGGACAGGGTCTGACTGGGGCCAACGTCCTGACTTTC
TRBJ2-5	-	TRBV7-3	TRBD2	CASSLRPSGGLQETQYF	TGTGCCAGCAGCTTAAGGCCTAGCGGGGGGCTACAAGAGACCCAGTACTTC
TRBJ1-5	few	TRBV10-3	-	CAISPESAGVNQPQHF	TGTGCCATCAGCCCCGAGTCGGCAGGGGTCAATCAGCCCCAGCATTTT
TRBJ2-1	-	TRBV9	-	CASSVATSIWNEQFF	TGTGCCAGCAGCGTAGCTACTTCTATTTGGAATGAGCAGTTCTTC
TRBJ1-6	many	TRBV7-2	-	CASSLGVWDHGSPLHF	TGTGCCAGCAGCTTAGGGGTATGGGACCATGGGTCACCCCTCCACTTT
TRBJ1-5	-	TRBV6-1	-	CASSDWTRGQPQHF	TGTGCCAGCAGTGACTGGACGAGGGGACAGCCCCAGCATTTT
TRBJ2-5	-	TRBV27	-	CASSLWAGSPQETQYF	TGTGCCAGCAGTTTATGGGCGGGTTCCCCACAAGAGACCCAGTACTTC
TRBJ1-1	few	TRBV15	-	CATSEFLNTEAFF	TGTGCCACCAGCGAGTTTCTGAACACTGAAGCTTTCTTT
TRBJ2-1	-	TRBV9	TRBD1	CASNVAGTGGNEQFF	TGTGCCAGCAACGTAGCCGGGACAGGGGGGAATGAGCAGTTCTTC
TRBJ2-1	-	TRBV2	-	CASSEGQNNEQFF	TGTGCCAGCAGTGAAGGGCAGAACAATGAGCAGTTCTTC
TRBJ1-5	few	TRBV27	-	CASSLSWYSNQPQHF	TGTGCCAGTAGTTTATCCTGGTATAGCAATCAGCCCCAGCATTTT
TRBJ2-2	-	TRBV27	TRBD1	CASTGQGDGELFF	TGTGCCAGCACCGGACAGGGGGACGGGGAGCTGTTTTTT
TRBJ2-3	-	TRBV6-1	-	CASSETRLSTDTQYF	TGTGCCAGCAGTGAAACGAGGCTGAGCACAGATACGCAGTATTTT
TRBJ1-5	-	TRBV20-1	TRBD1	CSARDRHSNQPQHF	TGCAGTGCCAGGGACAGGCATAGCAATCAGCCCCAGCATTTT
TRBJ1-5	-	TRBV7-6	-	CASSSTPDQPQHF	TGTGCCAGCAGCTCAACTCCTGACCAGCCCCAGCATTTT
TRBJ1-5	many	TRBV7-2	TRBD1	CASSLGQGPNQPQHF	TGTGCCAGCAGCTTAGGACAGGGCCCCAATCAGCCCCAGCATTTT
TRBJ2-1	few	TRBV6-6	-	CASSYSRAGSYNEQFF	TGTGCCAGCAGTTACTCGAGGGCTGGCTCCTACAATGAGCAGTTCTTC
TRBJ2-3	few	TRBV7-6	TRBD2	CASSLEVLAGNTDTQYF	TGTGCCAGCAGCTTAGAAGTACTAGCGGGGAACACAGATACGCAGTATTTT
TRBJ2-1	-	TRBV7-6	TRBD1	CASSSGTGGLYNDQFF	TGTGCCAGCAGCTCCGGGACAGGGGGCCTCTACAATGATCAGTTCTTC
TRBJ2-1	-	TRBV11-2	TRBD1	CASSSRQGQFF	TGTGCCAGCAGCTCAAGACAGGGGCAGTTCTTC
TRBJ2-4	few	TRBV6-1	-	CASSYDSLAKNIQYF	TGTGCCAGCAGTTACGACAGCTTAGCCAAAAACATTCAGTACTTC
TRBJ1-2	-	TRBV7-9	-	CASSPRWGDEDTF	TGTGCCAGCAGTCCTAGATGGGGAGACGAAGATACCTTC
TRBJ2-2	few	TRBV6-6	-	CASSYSIAGELFF	TGTGCCAGCAGTTACTCGATCGCCGGGGAGCTGTTTTTT
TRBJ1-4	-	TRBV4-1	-	CASSQAVSATNEKLFF	TGCGCCAGCAGCCAAGCCGTCAGTGCAACTAATGAAAAACTGTTTTTT
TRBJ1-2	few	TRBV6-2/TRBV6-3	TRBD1	CASSGDRGRNYGYTF	TGTGCCAGCAGCGGGGACAGGGGTCGGAACTATGGCTACACCTTC
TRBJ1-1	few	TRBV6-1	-	CASMTGEAFF	TGTGCCAGCATGACAGGAGAAGCTTTCTTT
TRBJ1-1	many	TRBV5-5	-	CASSFRSMNTEAFF	TGTGCCAGCAGCTTCCGTTCGATGAACACTGAAGCTTTCTTT
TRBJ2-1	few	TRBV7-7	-	CASSFSSQNNEQFF	TGTGCTAGCAGCTTTTCCTCCCAAAACAATGAGCAGTTCTTC
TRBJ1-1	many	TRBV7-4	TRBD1	CASSRQGGVNTEAFF	TGTGCCAGCAGTCGACAGGGCGGGGTGAACACTGAAGCTTTCTTT
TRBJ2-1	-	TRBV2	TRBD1	CATSTPGQYNEQFF	TGTGCCACCTCCACCCCGGGACAGTACAATGAGCAGTTCTTC
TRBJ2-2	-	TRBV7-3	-	CTSSFFGPASTRELFF	TGTACCAGCAGTTTCTTTGGTCCCGCCTCCACCAGGGAGCTGTTTTTT
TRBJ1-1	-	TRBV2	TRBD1	CASPRGRGHTEAFF	TGTGCCAGCCCCAGGGGGAGGGGGCACACTGAAGCTTTCTTT
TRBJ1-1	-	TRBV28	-	CASSFSGVPEAFF	TGTGCCAGCAGTTTCTCAGGGGTACCTGAAGCTTTCTTT
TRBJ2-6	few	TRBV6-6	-	CASSYSQEQGLVGANVLTF	TGTGCCAGCAGTTACTCACAAGAACAGGGTTTAGTTGGGGCCAACGTCCTGACTTTC
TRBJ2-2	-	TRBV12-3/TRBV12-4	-	CASSPRSRLNTGELFF	TGTGCCAGCAGCCCAAGGTCCAGGCTGAACACCGGGGAGCTGTTTTTT
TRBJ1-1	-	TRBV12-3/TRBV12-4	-	CASSLVYGRRDTEAFF	TGTGCCAGCAGTTTAGTATATGGCAGGCGGGACACTGAAGCTTTCTTT
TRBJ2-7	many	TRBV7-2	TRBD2	CASSPNVSGGQPNEQYF	TGTGCCAGCAGCCCTAACGTCAGCGGGGGACAACCCAACGAGCAGTACTTC
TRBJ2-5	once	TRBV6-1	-	CASSVLRGWQLETQYF	TGTGCCAGCAGTGTCCTACGAGGTTGGCAGCTGGAGACCCAGTACTTC
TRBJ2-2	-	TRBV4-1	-	CASSFRWNTGELFF	TGCGCCAGCAGCTTCCGTTGGAACACCGGGGAGCTGTTTTTT
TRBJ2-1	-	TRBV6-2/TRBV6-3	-	CASSFLEGAYEQFF	TGTGCCAGCAGTTTCTTGGAGGGGGCCTATGAGCAGTTCTTC
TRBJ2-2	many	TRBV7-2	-	CASTAPPVLPHTGELFF	TGTGCCAGCACCGCCCCGCCGGTCCTCCCCCACACCGGGGAGCTGTTTTTT
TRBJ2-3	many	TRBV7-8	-	CASSLVSGTPPPTDTQYF	TGTGCCAGCAGCTTAGTTTCCGGGACACCTCCTCCCACAGATACGCAGTATTTT
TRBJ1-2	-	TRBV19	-	CASNSDRDLYGYTF	TGTGCCAGTAACTCAGATAGGGACCTCTATGGCTACACCTTC
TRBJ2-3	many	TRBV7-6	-	CASSLVATGRTDTQYF	TGTGCCAGCAGCTTAGTGGCGACAGGACGCACAGATACGCAGTATTTT
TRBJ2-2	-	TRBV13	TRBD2	CASRTSGGTGELFF	TGTGCCAGCAGGACTAGCGGGGGTACCGGGGAGCTGTTTTTT
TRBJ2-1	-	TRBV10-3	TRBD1	CAIRVTGAPYNEQFF	TGTGCCATCAGGGTGACAGGGGCGCCCTACAATGAGCAGTTCTTC
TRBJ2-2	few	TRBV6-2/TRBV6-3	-	CASSSPDQTATGELFF	TGTGCCAGCAGTTCCCCGGACCAGACTGCCACCGGGGAGCTGTTTTTT
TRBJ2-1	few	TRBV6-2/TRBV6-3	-	CASSYGKGIYNEQFF	TGTGCCAGCAGTTACGGGAAGGGGATATACAATGAGCAGTTCTTC
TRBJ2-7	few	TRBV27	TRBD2	CASSFSGGRAHEQYF	TGTGCCAGCAGTTTTAGCGGGGGGCGAGCCCACGAGCAGTACTTC
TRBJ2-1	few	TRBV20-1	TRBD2	CSAARAGDYNEQFF	TGCAGTGCAGCAAGGGCGGGGGACTACAATGAGCAGTTCTTC
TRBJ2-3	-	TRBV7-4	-	CASSLVQGALNTQYF	TGTGCCAGCAGCTTAGTACAGGGCGCGTTAAATACGCAGTATTTT
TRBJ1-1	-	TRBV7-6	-	CASSLGGGFGSTEAFF	TGTGCCAGCAGCTTAGGGGGGGGTTTTGGTTCCACTGAAGCTTTCTTT
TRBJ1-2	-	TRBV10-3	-	CAISESIGHNDYGYTF	TGTGCCATCAGTGAGTCGATCGGACATAACGACTATGGCTACACCTTC
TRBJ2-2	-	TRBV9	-	CASSVSRTDDTGELFF	TGTGCCAGCAGCGTATCAAGGACGGACGACACCGGGGAGCTGTTTTTT